What follows are 26 T cell receptor beta chains derived from one specimen sequenced in a study of cytomegalovirus exposure and HLA in healthy donors. Libraries were prepared by immunoSEQ multiplex PCR; TCRdb keeps only in-frame clonotypes and omits some of them. This table holds about 340,000 clones, more than 80% found once. The sequenced material came from PBMCs. These receptors originate from a young woman in good health and CMV-seronegative.

This chain connects TRBV29-1 to TRBJ1-1; 8 bases fit TRBD1. There are 11 residues in the CDR3. CDR1 is SQVTM, CDR2 ANQGSEA, per germline. The V segment lost 6 bases and the J segment 11 bases; nucleotides outside the gene matches: 8. The CDR3 protein is CSVDQGAQAFF. The CDR3 DNA sequence: TGCAGCGTGGACCAGGGGGCGCAGGCTTTCTTT.

The chain links TRBV29-1 to TRBJ1-4; no clear D gene. The CDR3 loop spans 13 amino acids. Trimming left V 3 bases short and J 5 bases short, with 10 bases between. Germline V gives CDR1 SQVTM, CDR2 ANQGSEA. This chain's CDR3 is CSVDSGVNEKLFF. The CDR3 DNA is TGCAGCGTTGATTCCGGGGTAAATGAAAAACTGTTTTTT.

This chain uses TRBV6-5 with TRBJ1-1; D may be TRBD1 (6 bases). The V gene lost 2 bases and the J gene lost 8 bases, with 12 bases spanning the gap. Germline CDR1 is MNHEY and CDR2 is SVGAGI. The length of the CDR3 is 13 residues. The CDR3 DNA follows: TGTGCCAGCAGTTACGTCTGGGGGCTAGAAGCTTTCTTT. This translates into CASSYVWGLEAFF.

The chain recombines TRBV6-5 with TRBJ1-4; D is uncertain. Trimming cost V 4 bases and J 4 bases, with 4 bases left between them. This CDR3 comprises 12 residues. Per germline, CDR1 MNHEY and CDR2 SVGAGI. CDR3 residues: CASSSSNEKLFF. In nucleotides, the CDR3 is TGTGCCAGCAGTTCGAGTAATGAAAAACTGTTTTTT.

The chain joins TRBV4-2 to TRBJ1-1; D ambiguous. The CDR3 extends over 15 amino acids. The V and J ends lost 0 bases and 5 bases respectively, with 13 bases between them. Germline V gene data show CDR1 as LGHNA and CDR2 as YNFKEQ. The CDR3 region has the DNA TGTGCCAGCAGCCAAGATGCAGGACTGGTGACTGAAGCTTTCTTT. It codes for CASSQDAGLVTEAFF.

V gene TRBV11-3 combines with J gene TRBJ1-1; a weak D match, TRBD1 (5 bases). Germline V gene sequence: CDR1 SGHNT, CDR2 YENEEA. V lost 4 bases to trimming and J lost 5 bases, with 11 bases between them. This CDR3 region has 13 residues. CDR3 DNA: TGTGCCAGCAGCTCGGGACTGAGAACTGAAGCTTTCTTT. Amino acids: CASSSGLRTEAFF.

This chain connects TRBV27 to TRBJ2-1; 7 bases align to TRBD2. This CDR3 has 19 amino acids. V dropped 0 bases and J dropped 4; count of bases not matched to a gene: 15. Germline V lookup: CDR1 MNHEY, CDR2 SMNVEV (reference sequence). The CDR3 DNA is TGTGCCAGCAGTTTATCGACAAATTGGGGGACTATAGGGTACAATGAGCAGTTCTTC. Encoded protein: CASSLSTNWGTIGYNEQFF.

This clone was observed once. One end of the junction fails to match germline, which may point to a read error. V and J are TRBV7-7 and TRBJ2-1; TRBD1 matches at 9 bases. Germline values: CDR1 SSHAT, CDR2 FNYEAQ (reference sequence). The CDR3 spans 15 residues. Written as DNA, the CDR3 is TGTGCTAGCAGCTTCGGGACAGGGCCCTACAATGAGCAGTTCTTC. This translates into CASSFGTGPYNEQFF.

In its sample, this clone was seen a few times. CDR3 sequence (DNA): TGTGCCAGCTTCAAGGGCAGGGCAATCCAAGAGACCCAGTACTTC. This codes for CASFKGRAIQETQYF. The chain recombines TRBV6-1 with TRBJ2-5; D may be TRBD1 (5 bases). The CDR3 is 15 amino acids. Per germline, CDR1 MNHNS and CDR2 SASEGT. The V end was cut by 8 bases, the J end by 1 base, with 17 bases between.

The J gene is TRBJ2-7, the V gene TRBV5-1, with TRBD2 identical over 10 bases. Losses at the gene ends were 3 bases for V and 5 bases for J; bases not matched to a gene: 11. The CDR3 contains 16 residues. CDR1 and CDR2 from the germline V gene are SGHRS and YFSETQ. CDR3 nucleotides: TGCGCCAGCAGCTCCCGACTAGCGGGTGCTAGGCACGAGCAGTACTTC. Its translation is CASSSRLAGARHEQYF.

J is TRBJ1-4 and V is TRBV28; no clear D. This CDR3 is built from 13 residues. Trimming cost V 2 bases and J 8 bases, with 9 bases left between them. CDR1 is MDHEN, CDR2 SYDVKM, per germline. The CDR3: CASSLGQEEKLFF. In DNA form, the CDR3 reads TGTGCCAGCAGTTTAGGGCAGGAAGAAAAACTGTTTTTT.

The V gene is TRBV28, the J gene TRBJ2-7; D is perhaps TRBD1 (5 bases). Per germline, CDR1 MDHEN and CDR2 SYDVKM. The CDR3 has 11 residues. V was cut by 4 bases and J by 12 bases, with 13 bases left in between. The CDR3 coding sequence is TGTGCCAGCAGTTACCTCAGGGTGGCGTACTTC. Translated, it gives CASSYLRVAYF.

V usage is TRBV5-6 and J usage is TRBJ1-2; D uncertain. The V gene lost 1 base and the J gene lost 2 bases, with 6 bases spanning the gap. The CDR3 extends over 13 amino acids. The germline CDR1 and CDR2 sequences are SGHDT and YYEEEE. The CDR3 spells CASSLYRNYGYTF. The CDR3, as DNA: TGTGCCAGCAGCTTGTACAGAAACTATGGCTACACCTTC.

This chain joins TRBV6-5 and TRBJ2-7; D is unclear. Trimming left V 8 bases short and J 3 bases short, with 14 bases between. Per germline, CDR1 MNHEY and CDR2 SVGAGI. This CDR3 region has 13 residues. DNA of the CDR3: TGTGCCAGCCAGGCCGACGGTCGCTACGAGCAGTACTTC. Protein product: CASQADGRYEQYF.

The CDR3 DNA is TGTGCCAGCTCGGAGGGTATTCGACAGCCCCAGCATTTT. Amino acid sequence: CASSEGIRQPQHF. The chain is built from TRBV6-5 and TRBJ1-5; no reliable D call. This CDR3 has 13 residues. Deletions cut 8 bases from V and 7 bases from J, with 15 bases between. The germline CDR1 and CDR2 sequences are MNHEY and SVGAGI.

The chain combines TRBV10-1 with TRBJ2-7; D perhaps matches TRBD1 (5 bases). The CDR3 spans 11 residues. Germline lookup yields CDR1 WNHNN and CDR2 SYGVQD (reference sequence). Between the trimmed V and J ends, which lost 7 bases and 4 bases, there was a span of 8 bases. CDR3 protein: CASNRQYEQYF. In nucleotides, the CDR3 is TGCGCCAGCAACCGACAGTACGAGCAGTACTTC.

The rearrangement links TRBV10-3 to TRBJ1-1; D possibly corresponds to TRBD1 (6 bases). Trimming shortened V by 8 bases and J by 1 base, and 11 bases separated the two germline ends. Per the germline V gene, CDR1 is ENHRY and CDR2 is SYGVKD. The CDR3 contains 13 residues. The CDR3 DNA reads TGTGCCATCTCGACAGGCTGGAACACTGAAGCTTTCTTT. This encodes CAISTGWNTEAFF.

CDR3 sequence: CASSVLAGGEETQYF. In nucleotides, the CDR3 is TGTGCCAGCAGTGTCCTAGCGGGAGGGGAGGAGACCCAGTACTTC. This rearrangement joins TRBV27 to TRBJ2-5, with TRBD2 matching 12 bases. The length of the CDR3 is 15 residues. In germline, CDR1 is MNHEY, CDR2 SMNVEV (reference sequence). V lost 5 bases and J lost 5; bases outside the gene matches: 6.

This chain uses TRBV9 with TRBJ2-1, with TRBD2 matching 7 bases. There are 15 residues in the CDR3. V dropped 2 bases and J dropped 2; count of bases not matched to a gene: 4. In germline, CDR1 is SGDLS, CDR2 YYNGEE. The CDR3 DNA reads as TGTGCCAGCAGCGTGTCAGGGAGGGCCTACAATGAGCAGTTCTTC. This sequence encodes CASSVSGRAYNEQFF.

Here the CDR3 DNA reads TGTGCCAGCAGCCCTTCCCAGCTGGACAGGGGAAACACTGAAGCTTTCTTT. Translated: CASSPSQLDRGNTEAFF. This chain joins TRBV4-2 and TRBJ1-1; TRBD1 matches 9 bases. The CDR3 consists of 17 residues. Losses at the gene ends were 4 bases for V and 2 bases for J; bases not matched to a gene: 11. Germline CDR1 and CDR2: LGHNA and YNFKEQ.

V and J are TRBV27 and TRBJ2-7, with 10 bases aligning to TRBD1. V dropped 6 bases and J dropped 5; count of bases not matched to a gene: 7. Germline V gene data show CDR1 as MNHEY and CDR2 as SMNVEV (reference sequence). The CDR3 spans 14 residues. CDR3 nucleotides: TGTGCCAGCAGCTCGACAGGGGGCCGCCACGAGCAGTACTTC. Translating it yields CASSSTGGRHEQYF.

V is TRBV4-1 and J is TRBJ2-1, with 7 positions matching TRBD2. Germline V CDR1 and CDR2: MGHRA, YSYEKL. The CDR3 loop spans 15 amino acids. With V trimmed by 4 bases and J by 0 bases, 3 bases remained unmatched. As DNA, the CDR3 is TGCGCCAGCAGCCCTACTAGCGACTCCTACAATGAGCAGTTCTTC. It codes for CASSPTSDSYNEQFF.

The J gene is TRBJ1-5, the V gene TRBV6-1, with D unresolved. Germline CDR1 is MNHNS and CDR2 is SASEGT. CDR3 size: 11 residues. CDR3: CAVEGNQPQHF. Here the CDR3 DNA reads TGTGCAGTAGAGGGCAATCAGCCCCAGCATTTT.

The chain uses TRBV11-2 and TRBJ2-7, with 8 bases aligning to TRBD1. J lost 4 bases, V lost 5 bases, and 7 bases had no gene match. The germline gives CDR1 SGHAT, CDR2 FQNNGV. The CDR3 length is 14 residues. The CDR3 protein is CASSPGTGGYEQYF. The CDR3 coding sequence is TGTGCCAGCAGCCCAGGGACAGGTGGGTACGAGCAGTACTTC. Full variable domain (missing parts from reference TRBV11-2 and TRBJ2-7): EAGVAQSPRYKIIEKRQSVAFWCNPISGHATLYWYQQILGQGPKLLIQFQNNGVVDDSQLPKDRFSAERLKGVDSTLKIQPAKLEDSAVYLCASSPGTGGYEQYFGPGTRLTVT.

This chain joins TRBV6-1 and TRBJ2-7; TRBD1 might be the D (5 bases). Per the germline V gene, CDR1 is MNHNS and CDR2 is SASEGT. The V and J ends lost 2 bases and 1 base respectively, with 9 bases between them. The CDR3 extends over 14 amino acids. CDR3 sequence: CASSERGTSYEQYF. DNA for the CDR3: TGTGCCAGCAGTGAAAGGGGAACTTCCTACGAGCAGTACTTC.

CDR3 residues: CASSQEIFGTGGVRAPEQYF. The DNA of the CDR3 is TGCGCCAGCAGCCAAGAGATTTTCGGGACAGGGGGCGTAAGGGCTCCCGAGCAGTACTTC. This chain uses TRBV4-3 with TRBJ2-7, with 12 bases that match TRBD1. Germline-derived CDR1 and CDR2 are LGHNA and YSLEER. The CDR3 has 20 amino acids. After removal of 0 bases from V and 6 bases from J, the junction contained 18 bases not matched to a gene.